A selection of T cell receptor beta chains follows, all from one sample in a study of regulatory T cells in long-lasting Graves disease. TCRdb itself ran the multiplex PCR reads through MiXCR, one entry per CDR3 protein. The repertoire has 500,000 or so distinct CDR3 sequences, roughly 17% of them found once; the top ten carry 12%. The same specimen was also included in a second study, on T cells in Graves' hyperthyroidism and ophthalmopathy.

Sequencing used peripheral blood mononuclear cells (PBMCs), obtained at new diagnosis, from a patient treated with antithyroid drugs. All receptors derive from a man aged 40-55 years with Graves disease. CDR3s include the opening cysteine and the closing phenylalanine or tryptophan. The D gene is left open where the match is weak. Expanded clones are given a class, and other clones once, few, many or no size at all.

TRBJ2-1	TRBV11-2	.	few	TGTGCCAGTAAGCGAGAGGTCCTTAGCAATGAGCAGTTCTTC	CASKREVLSNEQFF
TRBJ2-1	TRBV20-1	TRBD2	many	TGCAGTGCTAGACCGGGACTAGTAGTGAATGAGCAGTTCTTC	CSARPGLVVNEQFF
TRBJ2-3	TRBV19	TRBD1	.	TGTGCCAGTAGTATACGACAGGGGAGACCAGATACGCAGTATTTT	CASSIRQGRPDTQYF
TRBJ2-4	TRBV29-1	TRBD1	.	TGCAGCGCTCTGACAGGGTTCTCCTACAATGAGCAGTACTTC	CSALTGFSYNEQYF
TRBJ1-3	TRBV5-1	.	.	TGCGCCAGCAGCCGGGAGGGACACAGCTCTGGAAACACCATATATTTT	CASSREGHSSGNTIYF
TRBJ1-5	TRBV3-1	.	many	TGTGCCAGCAGCCAAGCAAGGGTGGAGCCCCAGCATTTT	CASSQARVEPQHF
TRBJ2-3	TRBV10-3	TRBD2	many	TGTGCCACCTTAGCGGGAGGTTTTTCTCTCACAGATACGCAGTATTTT	CATLAGGFSLTDTQYF
TRBJ2-7	TRBV20-1	.	many	TGCAGTGCTAGAGCCCGTGGACACGGCGGGCAGTACTTC	CSARARGHGGQYF
TRBJ2-5	TRBV10-3	TRBD1	many	TGTGCCATCAGTGGAGGACAGGGAGAGACCCAGTACTTC	CAISGGQGETQYF
TRBJ1-6	TRBV10-3	TRBD1	.	TGTGCCATCAGTCAGGGGGGCAATTCACCCCTCCACTTT	CAISQGGNSPLHF
TRBJ1-1	TRBV29-1	TRBD1	many	TGCAGCGGGGACAGGCGGACGACCACTGAAGCTTTCTTT	CSGDRRTTTEAFF
TRBJ1-1	TRBV18	.	many	TGTGCCAGCCGGGGAAGAGGGATGAACACTGAAGCTTTCTTT	CASRGRGMNTEAFF
TRBJ1-2	TRBV30	TRBD1	many	TGTGCCTGGAGTTATGGGACAGGCCCTCCAGACTATGGCTACACCTTC	CAWSYGTGPPDYGYTF
TRBJ2-1	TRBV28	.	many	TGTGCCAGCAGATCCCTTTGGGGGACTGAGCAGTTCTTC	CASRSLWGTEQFF
TRBJ1-5	TRBV12-3/TRBV12-4	TRBD1	.	TGTGCCAGCCGGGACAGGGGGGGCAATCAGCCCCAGCATTTT	CASRDRGGNQPQHF
TRBJ2-2	TRBV2	.	.	TGTGCCAGCAGTGAAGTCAAAGCCGGGGAGCTGTTTTTT	CASSEVKAGELFF
TRBJ1-2	TRBV6-1	.	many	TGTGCCAGCAGTACCGTGACGGGATTAAACTATGGCTACACCTTC	CASSTVTGLNYGYTF
TRBJ2-1	TRBV10-3	.	.	TGTGCCATCAGTGGTTACAATGAGCAGTTCTTC	CAISGYNEQFF
TRBJ2-3	TRBV4-1	TRBD2	.	TGCGCCAGCAGCCCCCAATTCACTAGCGGGAGGACAGATACGCAGTATTTT	CASSPQFTSGRTDTQYF
TRBJ2-5	TRBV6-1	.	many	TGTGCCAGCAGTGAAGACAGCCAAGAGACCCAGTACTTC	CASSEDSQETQYF
TRBJ1-5	TRBV28	.	many	TGTGCCAGCAGCCCCGACACTCTTCGGAGCAATCAGCCCCAGCATTTT	CASSPDTLRSNQPQHF
TRBJ2-2	TRBV24-1	TRBD2	.	TGTGCCACCAGTGATTCAAGACTAGCGGGATTCGCCGGGGAGCTGTTTTTT	CATSDSRLAGFAGELFF
TRBJ2-4	TRBV2	.	many	TGTGCCAGCAGTAAGGACAGCTTAGCCAAAAACATTCAGTACTTC	CASSKDSLAKNIQYF
TRBJ2-7	TRBV6-5	.	.	TGTACCAGCAGTTACGAGGTCGAGCAGTACTTC	CTSSYEVEQYF
TRBJ2-1	TRBV12-3/TRBV12-4	.	.	TGTGCCCTTTCCAAGGTGTACAATGAGCAGTTCTTC	CALSKVYNEQFF
TRBJ2-7	TRBV9	.	few	TGTGCCAGCAGCGTAGCGGGGGACAGCTCCTACGAGCAGTACTTC	CASSVAGDSSYEQYF
TRBJ2-7	TRBV6-1	.	many	TGTGCCAGCAGTGAGTTGGCGGGTCGGGAGCAGTACTTC	CASSELAGREQYF
TRBJ2-1	TRBV6-5	.	few	TGTGCCAGCAGTTCGGACGGACCCTACAATGAGCAGTTCTTC	CASSSDGPYNEQFF
TRBJ1-1	TRBV30	.	many	TGTGCCTGGAGTGCCCGGGGACGGCCGAACACTGAAGCTTTCTTT	CAWSARGRPNTEAFF
TRBJ2-2	TRBV5-1	TRBD2	.	TGCGCCAGCAGCCGCGGACTAGTCGGGGAGCTGTTTTTT	CASSRGLVGELFF